What follows is one TCR beta chain and its context. In the authors' workflow: Amplification with reference gene primers provided the estimates of nucleated cell counts. TCRdb's table, derived via immunoSEQ multiplex PCR, lists solely in-frame clones and lacks some. The D gene and trimming were derived from the DNA, and the V and J assignments and clone size from that table. The sample lists approximately 200,000 clones; roughly four fifths were seen once. These data come from a study of blood T cell repertoires in COVID-19. For the study at large: COVID-19 samples collected from the United States, Italy and Spain covered acute and convalescent phases. The analysed material was cDNA or gDNA that came from T cells, B-cell-depleted T cells, or PBMCs.

The sequence derives from a woman aged 25 to 39 with acute or convalescent COVID-19. The sequenced sample was peripheral blood.

For the CDR3, the DNA is TGTGCCAGCAGCTCCGACAGGGAGGAAATGTATGGCTACACCTTC. Translated: CASSSDREEMYGYTF. V and J are TRBV5-8 and TRBJ1-2; 7 nucleotides match TRBD1. Per germline, CDR1 SGHTS and CDR2 YDEGEE. The J segment lost 5 bases and the V segment lost 3 bases, leaving 10 bases of the junction unmatched. This CDR3 contains 15 residues.